What follows are 3 T cell receptor beta chains derived from one specimen sequenced in a study of radiation and T cells in renal cell carcinoma (dated by TCRdb to 2020 to 2022). Library creation used the immunoSEQ multiplex PCR assay. Held by TCRdb, this immuneACCESS table contains in-frame sequences only and omits some clones. Under half of the omission traces to an unresolved V gene where checked; the cause of the rest is unknown. The table for this sample lists more than 140,000 clones; roughly 85% of them were counted only once. Of the sample, roughly 25% falls within the top ten clones. The time point label on this specimen signifies: baseline pretreatment blood. This sample's treatment or condition label indicates: 15 Gy SBRT to primary tumor, nephrectomy 4 weeks later. The sequencing here drew on blood, taken from a patient whose treatment included radiotherapy and nephrectomy. These receptors all come from a woman aged 50 to 65 with renal cell carcinoma.

The chain recombines TRBV6-5 with TRBJ2-7, with D possibly matching TRBD2 (6 bases). Trimming shortened V by 5 bases and J by 6 bases, and 17 bases separated the two germline ends. This CDR3 is built from 14 residues. Germline V CDR1 and CDR2: MNHEY, SVGAGI. CDR3 protein: CASSELGQGGEQYF. DNA of the CDR3: TGTGCCAGCAGTGAATTGGGGCAGGGAGGCGAGCAGTACTTC.

This clone rates as medium-sized. V gene TRBV18 combines with J gene TRBJ1-4; tentative D call: TRBD1 (5 bases). In germline, CDR1 is KGHSH, CDR2 LQKENI. V lost 1 base and J lost 2, with 11 bases in between. The CDR3 extends over 16 amino acids. The CDR3 bases are TGTGCCAGCTCACCACTCCCGGGACTCACTAATGAAAAACTGTTTTTT. This encodes CASSPLPGLTNEKLFF.

This rearrangement joins TRBV4-3 to TRBJ1-6, with D perhaps TRBD1 (5 bases). The CDR3 has 15 amino acids. With 3 bases removed from V and 4 bases from J, the gap between germline ends came to 10 bases. Germline V CDR1 and CDR2: LGHNA, YSLEER. The CDR3 spells CASSQTADYNSPLHF. CDR3 in DNA: TGCGCCAGCAGCCAGACAGCTGATTATAATTCACCCCTCCACTTT.